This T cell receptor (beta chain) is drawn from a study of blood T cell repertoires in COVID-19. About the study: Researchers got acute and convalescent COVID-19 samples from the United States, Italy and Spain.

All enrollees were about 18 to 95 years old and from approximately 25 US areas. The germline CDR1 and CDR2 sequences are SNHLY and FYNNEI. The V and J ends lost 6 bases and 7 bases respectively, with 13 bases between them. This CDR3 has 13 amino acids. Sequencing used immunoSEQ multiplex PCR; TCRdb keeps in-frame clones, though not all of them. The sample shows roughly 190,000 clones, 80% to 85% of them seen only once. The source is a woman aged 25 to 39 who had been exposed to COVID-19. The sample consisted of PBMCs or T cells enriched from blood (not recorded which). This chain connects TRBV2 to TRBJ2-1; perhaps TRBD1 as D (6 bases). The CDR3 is CASRVGGPNEQFF. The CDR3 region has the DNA TGTGCCAGCAGGGTAGGGGGACCGAATGAGCAGTTCTTC.